The 10 T cell receptor beta chains presented below share a single source sample, sequenced in a study of blood T cell repertoires in COVID-19. Sequencing used immunoSEQ multiplex PCR; TCRdb keeps in-frame clones, though not all of them. The sample holds more than 80,000 clones, 75% to 90% seen once. Sequencing was performed on peripheral blood. These receptors all stem from a man older than 75 with acute or convalescent COVID-19.

The chain uses TRBV7-8 and TRBJ1-4, with TRBD1 matching 9 bases. The V gene's germline CDR1 is SGHVS and CDR2 FQNEAQ. CDR3 length: 14 amino acids. V lost 4 bases and J lost 7; bases outside the gene matches: 4. In nucleotides, the CDR3 is TGTGCCAGCAGCTCGGGACAGGGAGGTGAAAAACTGTTTTTT. It specifies CASSSGQGGEKLFF. The entire variable domain, with the rest obtained from reference TRBV7-8 and TRBJ1-4, is as follows: GAGVSQSPRYKVAKRGQDVALRCDPISGHVSLFWYQQALGQGPEFLTYFQNEAQLDKSGLPSDRFFAERPEGSVSTLKIQRTQQEDSAVYLCASSSGQGGEKLFFGSGTQLSVL.

The V call is TRBV27, the J call TRBJ2-1; D is perhaps TRBD2 (5 bases). The CDR3 is 14 amino acids. Germline CDR1 is MNHEY and CDR2 is SMNVEV (reference sequence). V dropped 5 bases and J dropped 6 bases, with 14 bases sitting between them. The CDR3 protein is CASSPLLGSNEQFF. Written as DNA, the CDR3 is TGTGCCAGCAGTCCCCTACTAGGGAGCAATGAGCAGTTCTTC.

This chain joins TRBV7-2 and TRBJ1-2, with 12 positions matching TRBD1. The CDR3 runs 14 residues. Germline CDR1 SGHTA, CDR2 FQGNSA. The CDR3 bases are TGTGCGACGGGACAGGGGGCGCATGACTATGGCTACACCTTC. Its translation: CATGQGAHDYGYTF.

The chain recombines TRBV25-1 with TRBJ2-6, with D perhaps TRBD1 (5 bases). Trimming removed 3 bases at V and 0 bases at J, with 9 bases between. The length of the CDR3 is 16 residues. Germline V gene sequence: CDR1 MGHDK, CDR2 SYGVNS. CDR3 protein: CASSDPTDSGANVLTF. The CDR3 nucleotides are TGTGCCAGCAGTGACCCGACAGACTCTGGGGCCAACGTCCTGACTTTC.

This chain joins TRBV6-6 and TRBJ1-3; 9 bases fit TRBD1. Looked up from germline, CDR1 is MNHNY and CDR2 is SVGAGI (reference sequence). V was pared by 6 bases and J by 6 bases, with 6 bases of the junction left unmatched. This CDR3 contains 14 residues. The CDR3 DNA is TGTGCCAGCAGGGACGGACAGGGGACAAACACCATATATTTT. Its translation is CASRDGQGTNTIYF.

The chain employs TRBV5-5 and TRBJ2-1; 10 nucleotides align to TRBD2. This CDR3 has 15 residues. V shed 4 bases and J 2 bases; nucleotides not matched to a gene: 3. Germline V lookup: CDR1 SGHKS, CDR2 YYEKEE (reference sequence). CDR3 loop: CASSLAGVPYNEQFF. The CDR3 DNA follows: TGTGCCAGCAGCCTAGCGGGAGTACCCTACAATGAGCAGTTCTTC.

This clone was counted a single time. V is TRBV19 and J is TRBJ2-2; weak D call: TRBD2 (5 bases). Per the germline V gene, CDR1 is LNHDA and CDR2 is SQIVND (reference sequence). The CDR3 totals 12 residues. Trimming pared 10 bases from V and 4 bases from J, leaving 10 bases between. The CDR3 is CATEGFTGELFF. In DNA, the CDR3 is TGTGCCACCGAGGGTTTCACCGGGGAGCTGTTTTTT.

V is TRBV25-1 and J is TRBJ1-3; TRBD1 agrees at 7 bases. Germline assignment: CDR1 MGHDK and CDR2 SYGVNS. V trimming: 8 bases; J trimming: 4 bases; junction bases outside the gene matches: 2. This CDR3 region has 12 residues. CDR3 region: CASGDRGNTIYF. CDR3 nucleotides: TGTGCCAGCGGGGACAGAGGAAACACCATATATTTT.

This chain connects TRBV15 to TRBJ1-2; the D gene is possibly TRBD1 (5 bases). This CDR3 comprises 14 residues. Germline V CDR1 and CDR2: LNHNV, YYDKDF (reference sequence). V was clipped by 0 bases and J by 8 bases, with 13 bases between them. The CDR3 coding sequence is TGTGCCACCAGCAGAGATGCCAGGAGGGACGGCTACACCTTC. Translation gives CATSRDARRDGYTF.

The chain has TRBV6-5 and TRBJ2-7; 11 bases agree with TRBD1. Unmatched junction bases numbered 2, after V lost 8 bases and J lost 2 bases. Germline-derived CDR1 and CDR2 are MNHEY and SVGAGI. This CDR3 contains 13 residues. The CDR3 DNA reads TGTGCCAGCGGGACAGGGGGACCCTACGAGCAGTACTTC. It yields the protein CASGTGGPYEQYF.